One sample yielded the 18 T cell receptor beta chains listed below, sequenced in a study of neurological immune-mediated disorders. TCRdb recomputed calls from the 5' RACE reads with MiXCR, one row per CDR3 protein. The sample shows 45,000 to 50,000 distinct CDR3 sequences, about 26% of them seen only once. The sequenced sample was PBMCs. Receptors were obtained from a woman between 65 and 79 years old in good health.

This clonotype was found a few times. The CDR3 coding sequence is TGTGCCAGCAGCGGGGGGATGAGGACGCAGTATTTT. This translates into CASSGGMRTQYF. The chain joins TRBV7-2 to TRBJ2-3, with a possible D match to TRBD2 (6 bases). Trimming stripped 5 bases from V and 9 bases from J, with 12 bases between. CDR1 and CDR2 from the germline V gene are SGHTA and FQGNSA. This CDR3 region has 12 residues.

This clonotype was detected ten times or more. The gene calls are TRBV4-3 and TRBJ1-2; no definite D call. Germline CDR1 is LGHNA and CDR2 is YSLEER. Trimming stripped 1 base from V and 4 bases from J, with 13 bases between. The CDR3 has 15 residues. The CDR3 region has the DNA TGCGCCAGCAGCCAAGTTCGGTCTCCGGTCTATGGCTACACCTTC. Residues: CASSQVRSPVYGYTF.

The CDR3 nucleotides are TGCAGTTCCGCTAGCGGACGCACAGATACGCAGTATTTT. This gives the protein CSSASGRTDTQYF. This rearrangement joins TRBV20-1 to TRBJ2-3, with TRBD2 identical over 7 bases. With V trimmed by 8 bases and J by 1 base, 6 bases remained unmatched. Germline-derived CDR1 and CDR2 are DFQATT and SNEGSKA (reference sequence). This CDR3 is 13 amino acids long.

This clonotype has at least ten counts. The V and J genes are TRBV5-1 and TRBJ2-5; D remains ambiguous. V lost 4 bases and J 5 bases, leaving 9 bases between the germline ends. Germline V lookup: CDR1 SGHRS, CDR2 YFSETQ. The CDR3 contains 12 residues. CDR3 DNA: TGCGCCAGCAGCCGTAATGGGGAGACCCAGTACTTC. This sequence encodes CASSRNGETQYF.

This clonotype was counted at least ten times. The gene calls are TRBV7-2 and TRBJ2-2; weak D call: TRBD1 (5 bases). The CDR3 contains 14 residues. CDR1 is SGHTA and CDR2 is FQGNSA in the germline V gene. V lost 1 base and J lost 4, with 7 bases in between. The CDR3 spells CASSLGGGTGELFF. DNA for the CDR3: TGTGCCAGCAGCTTAGGGGGCGGCACCGGGGAGCTGTTTTTT.

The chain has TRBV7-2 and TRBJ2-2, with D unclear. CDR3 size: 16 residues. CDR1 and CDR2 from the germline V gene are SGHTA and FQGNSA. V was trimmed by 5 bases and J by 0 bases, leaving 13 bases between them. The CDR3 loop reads CASSRSFSANTGELFF. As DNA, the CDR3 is TGTGCCAGCAGCCGAAGTTTTTCCGCGAACACCGGGGAGCTGTTTTTT.

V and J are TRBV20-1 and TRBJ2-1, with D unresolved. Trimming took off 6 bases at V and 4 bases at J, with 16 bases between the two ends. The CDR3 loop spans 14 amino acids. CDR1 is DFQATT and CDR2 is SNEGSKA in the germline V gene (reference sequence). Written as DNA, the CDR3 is TGCAGTGCACCTAATATTGGGGATTACAATGAGCAGTTCTTC. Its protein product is CSAPNIGDYNEQFF.

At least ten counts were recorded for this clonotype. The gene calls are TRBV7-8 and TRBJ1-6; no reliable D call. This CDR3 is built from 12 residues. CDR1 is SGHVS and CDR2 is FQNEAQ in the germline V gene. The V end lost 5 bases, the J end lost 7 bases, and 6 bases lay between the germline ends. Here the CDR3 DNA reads TGTGCCAGCAGCAACTCCAATTCACCCCTCCACTTT. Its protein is CASSNSNSPLHF.

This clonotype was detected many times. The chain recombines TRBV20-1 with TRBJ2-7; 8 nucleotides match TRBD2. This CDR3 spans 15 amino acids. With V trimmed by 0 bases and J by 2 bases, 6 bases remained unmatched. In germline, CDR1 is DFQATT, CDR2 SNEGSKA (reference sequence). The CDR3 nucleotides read TGCAGTGCTAGAGATCCCAGCGGGAGCGCCTACGAGCAGTACTTC. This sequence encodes CSARDPSGSAYEQYF.

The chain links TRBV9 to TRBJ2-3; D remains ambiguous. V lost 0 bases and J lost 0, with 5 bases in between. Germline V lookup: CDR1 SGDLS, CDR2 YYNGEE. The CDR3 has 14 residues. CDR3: CASSVDSSTDTQYF. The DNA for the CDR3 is TGTGCCAGCAGCGTAGACAGCAGCACAGATACGCAGTATTTT.

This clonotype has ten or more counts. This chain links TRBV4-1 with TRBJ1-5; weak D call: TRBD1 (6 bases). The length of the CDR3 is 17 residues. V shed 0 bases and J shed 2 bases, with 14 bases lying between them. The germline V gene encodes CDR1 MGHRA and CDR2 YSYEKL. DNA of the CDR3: TGCGCCAGCAGCCAAGATGGGCGACAGGCGGGCAATCAGCCCCAGCATTTT. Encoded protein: CASSQDGRQAGNQPQHF.

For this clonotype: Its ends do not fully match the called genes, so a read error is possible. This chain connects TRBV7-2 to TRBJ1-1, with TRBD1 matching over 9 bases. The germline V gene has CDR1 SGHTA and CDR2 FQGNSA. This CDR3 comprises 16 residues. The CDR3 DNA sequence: TGTGCCAGCAGTTTAGGGGGACAGGGTCTTTTCGCTGAAGCTTTCTTT. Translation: CASSLGGQGLFAEAFF.

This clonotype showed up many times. Here the CDR3 reads CASSVVGGGNTEAFF. The CDR3 DNA is TGCGCCAGCAGCGTCGTTGGGGGGGGGAACACTGAAGCTTTCTTT. The V and J genes are TRBV5-1 and TRBJ1-1, with a tentative D call TRBD1 (5 bases). The CDR3 is 15 amino acids. V dropped 4 bases and J dropped 1 base, with 14 bases sitting between them. Germline assignment: CDR1 SGHRS and CDR2 YFSETQ. The whole variable domain, filled in from reference TRBV5-1 and TRBJ1-1, reads KAGVTQTPRYLIKTRGQQVTLSCSPISGHRSVSWYQQTPGQGLQFLFEYFSETQRNKGNFPGRFSGRQFSNSRSEMNVSTLELGDSALYLCASSVVGGGNTEAFFGQGTRLTVV.

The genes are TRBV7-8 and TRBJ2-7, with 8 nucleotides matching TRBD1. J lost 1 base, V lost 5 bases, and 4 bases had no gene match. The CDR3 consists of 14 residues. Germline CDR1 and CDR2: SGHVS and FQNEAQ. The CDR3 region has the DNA TGTGCCAGCAGCCAAAACAGGGGGTCCTACGAGCAGTACTTC. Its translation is CASSQNRGSYEQYF. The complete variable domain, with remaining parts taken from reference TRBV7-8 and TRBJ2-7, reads GAGVSQSPRYKVAKRGQDVALRCDPISGHVSLFWYQQALGQGPEFLTYFQNEAQLDKSGLPSDRFFAERPEGSVSTLKIQRTQQEDSAVYLCASSQNRGSYEQYFGPGTRLTVT.

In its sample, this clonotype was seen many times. The DNA for the CDR3 is TGTGCCAGCAGTCCTATCTGGCCCGGGGAGACCCAGTACTTC. Its protein product is CASSPIWPGETQYF. V and J are TRBV9 and TRBJ2-5; unclear D gene. V shed 5 bases and J shed 5 bases, with 16 bases lying between them. The V gene's germline CDR1 is SGDLS and CDR2 YYNGEE. The CDR3 spans 14 residues. The variable domain in full, with the rest retrieved from reference TRBV9 and TRBJ2-5, is DSGVTQTPKHLITATGQRVTLRCSPRSGDLSVYWYQQSLDQGLQFLIQYYNGEERAKGNILERFSAQQFPDLHSELNLSSLELGDSALYFCASSPIWPGETQYFGPGTRLLVL.

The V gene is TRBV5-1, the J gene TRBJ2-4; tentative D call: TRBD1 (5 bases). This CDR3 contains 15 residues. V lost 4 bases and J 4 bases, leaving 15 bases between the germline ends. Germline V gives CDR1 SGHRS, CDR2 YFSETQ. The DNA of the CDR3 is TGCGCCAGCAGCCAGAACAGGATTGGAAAAAACATTCAGTACTTC. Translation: CASSQNRIGKNIQYF.

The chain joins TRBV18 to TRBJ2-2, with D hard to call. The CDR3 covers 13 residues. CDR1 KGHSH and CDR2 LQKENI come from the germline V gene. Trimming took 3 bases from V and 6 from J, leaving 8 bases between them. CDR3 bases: TGTGCCAGCTCACCGAGTGAACCCGGGGAGCTGTTTTTT. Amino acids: CASSPSEPGELFF.

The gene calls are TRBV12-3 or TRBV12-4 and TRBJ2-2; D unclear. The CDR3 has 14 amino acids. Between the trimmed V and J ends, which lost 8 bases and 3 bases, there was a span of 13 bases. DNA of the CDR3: TGTGCCAGCCAGGCGGCCGGACACACCGGGGAGCTGTTTTTT. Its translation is CASQAAGHTGELFF.